This is a list of T cell receptor beta chains from one sample in a study of breast tumors, draining lymph nodes, adjacent tissues. MiXCR, run by TCRdb on the multiplex PCR reads, gives a single entry per CDR3 protein. Here the sample spans some 140,000 distinct CDR3 sequences, around 20% being singletons. The sequenced material came from axillary lymph node tissue. Receptor source: a female donor with breast cancer. Some clones in this sample may be carry-over from other donors' samples. Each CDR3 is given with its conserved first and last residue. Each record gives: D gene, clone size, J gene, V gene, CDR3 protein, CDR3 DNA. The D gene is left open where the match is weak. Not every row has a clone size; where given, it reads once, few, many or a size class.

d_gene: NA; abundance: many; j_gene: TRBJ1-4; v_gene: TRBV4-1; CDR3aa: CASSQVTGEKLFF; CDR3nt: TGCGCCAGCAGCCAAGTTACGGGGGAGAAACTGTTTTTT
d_gene: NA; abundance: many; j_gene: TRBJ1-2; v_gene: TRBV2; CDR3aa: CASSEARGQLYGYTF; CDR3nt: TGTGCCAGCAGTGAAGCGCGAGGGCAGCTCTATGGCTACACCTTC
d_gene: NA; abundance: many; j_gene: TRBJ2-7; v_gene: TRBV12-3/TRBV12-4; CDR3aa: CASSLDGAHYEQYF; CDR3nt: TGTGCCAGCAGTTTAGACGGGGCACACTACGAGCAGTACTTC
d_gene: TRBD2; abundance: NA; j_gene: TRBJ2-7; v_gene: TRBV28; CDR3aa: CASSLAPTSGRNEQYF; CDR3nt: TGTGCCAGCAGTCTCGCCCCGACTAGCGGGAGGAACGAGCAGTACTTC
d_gene: NA; abundance: many; j_gene: TRBJ2-2; v_gene: TRBV10-3; CDR3aa: CAISVGPATGELFF; CDR3nt: TGTGCCATCAGTGTGGGTCCGGCCACCGGGGAGCTGTTTTTT
d_gene: TRBD1; abundance: many; j_gene: TRBJ1-5; v_gene: TRBV19; CDR3aa: CASSRLAGGDQPQHF; CDR3nt: TGTGCCAGTAGTAGACTCGCAGGGGGCGATCAGCCCCAGCATTTT
d_gene: TRBD2; abundance: many; j_gene: TRBJ2-7; v_gene: TRBV7-3; CDR3aa: CASSSQRPQGLAGGWEQYF; CDR3nt: TGTGCCAGCAGCTCGCAACGGCCCCAAGGACTAGCGGGAGGGTGGGAGCAGTACTTC
d_gene: TRBD1; abundance: few; j_gene: TRBJ2-4; v_gene: TRBV24-1; CDR3aa: CATSPTGSNIQYF; CDR3nt: TGTGCCACCAGCCCGACAGGGTCCAACATTCAGTACTTC
d_gene: NA; abundance: many; j_gene: TRBJ2-1; v_gene: TRBV2; CDR3aa: CASSEAVQSSYNEQFF; CDR3nt: TGTGCCAGCAGTGAAGCAGTCCAAAGCTCCTACAATGAGCAGTTCTTC
d_gene: NA; abundance: many; j_gene: TRBJ2-1; v_gene: TRBV5-6; CDR3aa: CASSKSNYNEQFF; CDR3nt: TGTGCCAGCAGCAAATCCAACTACAATGAGCAGTTCTTC
d_gene: NA; abundance: few; j_gene: TRBJ2-5; v_gene: TRBV3-1; CDR3aa: CASSQTVKGTQYF; CDR3nt: TGTGCCAGCAGCCAAACGGTCAAAGGGACCCAGTACTTC
d_gene: TRBD1; abundance: many; j_gene: TRBJ2-3; v_gene: TRBV24-1; CDR3aa: CATSDLRQGAVTQYF; CDR3nt: TGTGCCACCAGTGATTTGCGTCAGGGGGCAGTTACGCAGTATTTT
d_gene: NA; abundance: many; j_gene: TRBJ2-1; v_gene: TRBV27; CDR3aa: CASRPQGAYNEQFF; CDR3nt: TGTGCCAGCAGACCCCAGGGCGCCTACAATGAGCAGTTCTTC
d_gene: NA; abundance: NA; j_gene: TRBJ1-6; v_gene: TRBV28; CDR3aa: CASTEQGSASPLHF; CDR3nt: TGTGCCAGCACCGAACAGGGTTCGGCTTCACCCCTCCACTTT
d_gene: TRBD2; abundance: NA; j_gene: TRBJ2-7; v_gene: TRBV3-1; CDR3aa: CAGSQTSGRYEQYF; CDR3nt: TGTGCCGGCAGCCAAACTAGCGGGAGATACGAGCAGTACTTC
d_gene: NA; abundance: few; j_gene: TRBJ2-5; v_gene: TRBV11-2; CDR3aa: CASSLDSAGETQYF; CDR3nt: TGTGCCAGCAGCTTAGATTCGGCGGGAGAGACCCAGTACTTC
d_gene: NA; abundance: many; j_gene: TRBJ2-3; v_gene: TRBV29-1; CDR3aa: CSVAYLALSTQYF; CDR3nt: TGCAGCGTCGCCTATCTAGCCCTTAGTACGCAGTATTTT
d_gene: NA; abundance: many; j_gene: TRBJ2-3; v_gene: TRBV29-1; CDR3aa: CSVEVGVGDTQYF; CDR3nt: TGCAGCGTTGAAGTGGGTGTTGGAGATACGCAGTATTTT
d_gene: NA; abundance: many; j_gene: TRBJ2-7; v_gene: TRBV3-1; CDR3aa: CASSQFREVIYEQYF; CDR3nt: TGTGCCAGCAGCCAATTCAGGGAGGTAATCTACGAGCAGTACTTC
d_gene: NA; abundance: many; j_gene: TRBJ2-2; v_gene: TRBV7-9; CDR3aa: CASSLERQLHTGELFF; CDR3nt: TGTGCCAGCAGCTTAGAACGACAGCTACACACCGGGGAGCTGTTTTTT
d_gene: TRBD1; abundance: many; j_gene: TRBJ2-7; v_gene: TRBV11-2; CDR3aa: CASSPRTGDYEQYF; CDR3nt: TGTGCCAGCAGCCCTCGGACAGGGGACTACGAGCAGTACTTC
d_gene: TRBD1; abundance: many; j_gene: TRBJ1-2; v_gene: TRBV27; CDR3aa: CASRPFLRQGGYGYTF; CDR3nt: TGTGCCAGCAGGCCCTTCCTACGACAGGGGGGCTATGGCTACACCTTC
d_gene: NA; abundance: NA; j_gene: TRBJ2-6; v_gene: TRBV27; CDR3aa: CASRLGAAGANALTF; CDR3nt: TGTGCCAGCAGACTCGGGGCAGCTGGGGCCAACGCCCTGACTTTC
d_gene: TRBD1; abundance: many; j_gene: TRBJ1-5; v_gene: TRBV2; CDR3aa: CASRTGGNQPQHF; CDR3nt: TGTGCCAGCAGGACAGGGGGGAATCAGCCCCAGCATTTT
d_gene: NA; abundance: many; j_gene: TRBJ2-7; v_gene: TRBV5-1; CDR3aa: CASSLRFGDTYEQYF; CDR3nt: TGCGCCAGCAGCTTGAGATTCGGGGACACCTACGAGCAGTACTTC
d_gene: NA; abundance: many; j_gene: TRBJ2-1; v_gene: TRBV7-9; CDR3aa: CASSPTMGQGRNEQFF; CDR3nt: TGTGCCAGCAGCCCGACCATGGGTCAGGGGCGGAATGAGCAGTTCTTC
d_gene: TRBD1; abundance: many; j_gene: TRBJ2-1; v_gene: TRBV24-1; CDR3aa: CATSDKGQGSSYNEQFF; CDR3nt: TGTGCCACCAGTGATAAAGGACAGGGGAGCTCCTACAATGAGCAGTTCTTC
d_gene: TRBD2; abundance: many; j_gene: TRBJ2-1; v_gene: TRBV30; CDR3aa: CAWSDLAGDEQFF; CDR3nt: TGTGCCTGGAGCGATCTAGCGGGGGATGAGCAGTTCTTC
d_gene: TRBD1; abundance: many; j_gene: TRBJ1-4; v_gene: TRBV6-5; CDR3aa: CASSSPGQGGGGEKLFF; CDR3nt: TGTGCCAGCAGTTCACCGGGACAGGGGGGTGGAGGTGAAAAACTGTTTTTT
d_gene: TRBD2; abundance: many; j_gene: TRBJ2-1; v_gene: TRBV10-2; CDR3aa: CASSFDGRANEQFF; CDR3nt: TGCGCCAGCAGTTTTGACGGGAGGGCCAATGAGCAGTTCTTC
d_gene: NA; abundance: NA; j_gene: TRBJ1-1; v_gene: TRBV6-4; CDR3aa: CAGSEGNTEAFF; CDR3nt: TGTGCCGGCAGTGAAGGGAACACTGAAGCTTTCTTT
d_gene: NA; abundance: many; j_gene: TRBJ2-7; v_gene: TRBV4-1; CDR3aa: CASSRAEGYSYEQYF; CDR3nt: TGCGCCAGCAGCCGAGCCGAGGGATACTCCTACGAGCAGTACTTC
d_gene: TRBD2; abundance: many; j_gene: TRBJ2-7; v_gene: TRBV15; CDR3aa: CATSRTSGSYEQYF; CDR3nt: TGTGCCACCAGCAGGACTAGCGGGAGCTACGAGCAGTACTTC
d_gene: NA; abundance: many; j_gene: TRBJ1-3; v_gene: TRBV7-2; CDR3aa: CASSPRGTMSSGNTIYF; CDR3nt: TGTGCCAGCAGCCCTAGGGGCACTATGAGCTCTGGAAACACCATATATTTT
d_gene: TRBD1; abundance: many; j_gene: TRBJ2-5; v_gene: TRBV15; CDR3aa: CATSHRTGTEETQYF; CDR3nt: TGTGCCACCAGCCACCGGACAGGGACCGAAGAGACCCAGTACTTC
d_gene: NA; abundance: many; j_gene: TRBJ1-4; v_gene: TRBV6-1; CDR3aa: CASSDVREPNEKLFF; CDR3nt: TGTGCCAGCAGTGATGTCAGGGAACCTAATGAAAAACTGTTTTTT
d_gene: TRBD1; abundance: few; j_gene: TRBJ2-2; v_gene: TRBV19; CDR3aa: CASSNRGQNTGELFF; CDR3nt: TGTGCCAGTAGCAACAGGGGTCAAAACACCGGGGAGCTGTTTTTT
d_gene: NA; abundance: many; j_gene: TRBJ2-7; v_gene: TRBV7-2; CDR3aa: CASSLPSTRAATYEQYF; CDR3nt: TGTGCCAGCAGCTTACCCAGCACTCGGGCCGCCACCTACGAGCAGTACTTC
d_gene: NA; abundance: many; j_gene: TRBJ2-7; v_gene: TRBV4-1; CDR3aa: CASSQIQGGGTYEQYF; CDR3nt: TGCGCCAGCAGCCAAATTCAGGGAGGAGGGACCTACGAGCAGTACTTC
d_gene: NA; abundance: many; j_gene: TRBJ2-3; v_gene: TRBV6-5; CDR3aa: CASSYRGVPTDTQYF; CDR3nt: TGTGCCAGCAGTTACAGGGGGGTCCCCACAGATACGCAGTATTTT
d_gene: TRBD2; abundance: few; j_gene: TRBJ2-7; v_gene: TRBV6-2/TRBV6-3; CDR3aa: CASKDSRTSVSYEQYF; CDR3nt: TGTGCCAGCAAGGACTCCAGGACTAGCGTCTCCTACGAGCAGTACTTC
d_gene: TRBD2; abundance: few; j_gene: TRBJ2-3; v_gene: TRBV30; CDR3aa: CAWSVSAGGPDTQYF; CDR3nt: TGTGCCTGGAGTGTATCAGCGGGAGGGCCAGATACGCAGTATTTT
d_gene: TRBD2; abundance: many; j_gene: TRBJ2-3; v_gene: TRBV20-1; CDR3aa: CSARTSGGTDTQYF; CDR3nt: TGCAGTGCTAGAACTAGCGGAGGCACAGATACGCAGTATTTT
d_gene: NA; abundance: many; j_gene: TRBJ2-1; v_gene: TRBV27; CDR3aa: CASSSNNEQFF; CDR3nt: TGTGCCAGCAGTTCTAACAATGAGCAGTTCTTC
d_gene: NA; abundance: few; j_gene: TRBJ2-7; v_gene: TRBV6-1; CDR3aa: CASTEPNYEQYF; CDR3nt: TGTGCCAGCACAGAGCCCAACTACGAGCAGTACTTC
d_gene: TRBD2; abundance: many; j_gene: TRBJ2-3; v_gene: TRBV15; CDR3aa: CATSRGPRLAISTDTQYF; CDR3nt: TGTGCCACCAGCAGAGGTCCCCGACTAGCTATTAGCACAGATACGCAGTATTTT
d_gene: TRBD2; abundance: NA; j_gene: TRBJ2-1; v_gene: TRBV13; CDR3aa: CASSPTSGPPPTEQFF; CDR3nt: TGTGCCAGCAGCCCGACTAGCGGACCCCCCCCGACGGAGCAGTTCTTC
d_gene: NA; abundance: many; j_gene: TRBJ2-5; v_gene: TRBV7-2; CDR3aa: CASSFGGQETQYF; CDR3nt: TGTGCCAGCAGCTTCGGGGGCCAAGAGACCCAGTACTTC
d_gene: TRBD2; abundance: many; j_gene: TRBJ2-3; v_gene: TRBV10-3; CDR3aa: CAISESLAGTDTQYF; CDR3nt: TGTGCCATCAGTGAGTCCTTAGCGGGAACAGATACGCAGTATTTT
d_gene: NA; abundance: few; j_gene: TRBJ2-1; v_gene: TRBV9; CDR3aa: CASSVGGIETEQFF; CDR3nt: TGTGCCAGCAGCGTAGGCGGGATAGAGACGGAGCAGTTCTTC